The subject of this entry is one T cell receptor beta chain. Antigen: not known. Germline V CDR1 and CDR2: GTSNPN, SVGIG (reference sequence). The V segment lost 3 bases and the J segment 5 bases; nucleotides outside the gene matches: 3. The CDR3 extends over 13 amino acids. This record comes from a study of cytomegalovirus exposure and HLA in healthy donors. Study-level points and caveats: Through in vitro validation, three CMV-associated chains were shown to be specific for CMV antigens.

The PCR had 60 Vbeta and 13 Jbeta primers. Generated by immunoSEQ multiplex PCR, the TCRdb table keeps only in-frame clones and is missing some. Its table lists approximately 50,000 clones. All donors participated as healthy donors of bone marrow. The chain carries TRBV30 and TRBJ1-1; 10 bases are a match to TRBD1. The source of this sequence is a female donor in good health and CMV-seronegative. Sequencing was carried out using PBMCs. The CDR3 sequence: CAWRGQGVTEAFF. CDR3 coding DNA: TGTGCCTGGAGAGGACAGGGGGTTACTGAAGCTTTCTTT.